These 2 T cell receptor beta chains share one sample of origin, sequenced in a study of shared clonotypes between healthy human individuals. TCRdb keeps only in-frame clones here, not all; method: immunoSEQ multiplex PCR. The profile shows more than 1,200,000 clones, about 98.5% of them singletons. The sequencing sample was made of naive CD4+ T cells sorted from blood. Subset noted: CD45RA+ positively selected. These receptors were obtained from a man younger than 40 in good health.

The chain uses TRBV28 and TRBJ1-1, with D tentatively TRBD1 (6 bases). This CDR3 has 11 amino acids. V gave up 5 bases and J gave up 12 bases, with 13 bases separating them. Looked up from germline, CDR1 is MDHEN and CDR2 is SYDVKM. The CDR3 region is CASSPGQLPFF. The CDR3 DNA reads as TGTGCCAGCAGTCCCGGACAGTTGCCTTTCTTT.

J is TRBJ2-5 and V is TRBV28, with 7 bases matching TRBD2. The CDR3 totals 15 residues. Germline V CDR1 and CDR2: MDHEN, SYDVKM. The V segment lost 1 base and the J segment 7 bases; nucleotides outside the gene matches: 9. The CDR3 nucleotides are TGTGCCAGCAGTTTATATTACTCGCGGGAGACGACCCAGTACTTC. Encoded protein: CASSLYYSRETTQYF.